This TCR beta chain was found in a study of shared clonotypes between healthy human individuals. Study findings and constraints: Sample collection involved blood only; tissue repertoires are likely different.

Sequenced by immunoSEQ multiplex PCR; TCRdb stores in-frame clones only, minus some. Of 1,400,000 or so clones in the sample, 98% were seen once. V dropped 7 bases and J dropped 5 bases, with 14 bases sitting between them. CDR1 is ENHRY and CDR2 is SYGVKD in the germline V gene. There are 13 residues in the CDR3. About this clone: Its antigen is undetermined.

The receptor was isolated from a young man in good health. Sequenced sample: naive CD4+ T cells sorted from blood. This sample's subset: CD45RA+ positively selected. The chain uses TRBV10-3 and TRBJ1-1; D is perhaps TRBD1 (6 bases). CDR3 coding DNA: TGTGCCATCACTGGGGGCTACGGGACTGAAGCTTTCTTT. This gives the protein CAITGGYGTEAFF.